This T cell receptor beta chain was identified in a study of blood T cell repertoires in COVID-19. Repertoires were generated with immunoSEQ multiplex PCR, while TCRdb's copy carries only in-frame clones and drops some. The sample has around 280,000 clones; nearly 90% are singletons. The TCR comes from a woman aged 25 to 39 with COVID-19, enrolled during active disease. Sequenced material: peripheral blood.

CDR3 DNA sequence: TGCGCCAGCAGTCACCCCTGGGAGGGTGCGAACACCGGGGAGCTGTTTTTT. Its protein is CASSHPWEGANTGELFF. The chain links TRBV10-1 to TRBJ2-2, with 7 bases aligning to TRBD2. With V trimmed by 5 bases and J by 0 bases, 9 bases remained unmatched. Germline-derived CDR1 and CDR2 are WNHNN and SYGVQD (reference sequence). CDR3 length: 17 residues.